This T cell receptor beta chain stems from a study of early T cells in non-severe SARS-CoV-2 infection (dated by TCRdb to 2020 to 2022). For the study in its entirety: Bulk RNA from unsorted whole blood was used for TCR sequencing, so alpha and beta chains could not be paired.

A case-control design nested within a healthcare worker cohort in London, UK, was used, with weekly nasopharyngeal swab PCR tests and blood sampling performed. Healthcare workers were recruited during the week of the UK lockdown, between 23 and 31 March 2020, and followed weekly for up to roughly 15 weeks. Points the paper makes about the study in general: Matching against VDJdb was skewed toward anti-spike CD8 responses, likely underestimated virus-specific expansions, and missed private and CD4 specificities.

Looking up the germline V gene yields CDR1 MDHEN and CDR2 SYDVKM. V drops 6 bases and J drops 0 bases, leaving 8 bases in between. The CDR3 sequence holds 13 residues, the cysteine and phenylalanine included. The DNA shown is the 39-base CDR3, in frame from base 1. This clonotype was recorded a few times. There is no known antigen for this receptor. One base away there is no much larger clone; base qualities are not given. Library prep was done by 5' RACE. Data came from a NextSeq 500. To correct for sequencing error and PCR bias, the TCR library protocol tagged individual cDNA molecules with unique molecular identifiers. TCR alpha and beta chains were both sequenced, and the abundances of alpha and beta sequences in each sample were closely correlated with each other. In the source study's methods: Decombinator V4 was used to annotate the V gene, J gene and CDR3 of the TCR sequences. Expanded TCRs were defined as changing significantly between any two time points under a Poisson model with p below 0.0001. Abundances of TCRs were expressed as counts per million after normalisation to the total number of TCRs sequenced in each sample. MAIT TCRs were defined by TRAV1-2 paired with TRAJ12, TRAJ20 or TRAJ33, and iNKT TCRs by TRAV10 paired with TRAJ18. A search of VDJdb, accessed on 1 November 2021, was run for TCRs annotated to CMV, EBV and SARS-CoV-2, with TCRs annotated for multiple antigens excluded. TCRdb passed the public sequencing reads through fastp at Q25 and MiXCR, retaining productive beta sequences. CDR3 protein duplicates are merged, each entry listing the most common genes and DNA. None of the V and J calls come from the authors' own analysis; TCRdb made them. The sample has 90,000 to 100,000 distinct CDR3 sequences on record, under 15% of them singletons. In total, the top ten clones hold over 2% of the sample.

The chain links TRBV28 with TRBJ1-1, with TRBD1 as a weak D call on 6 bases. Sequenced sample: whole blood. The TCR sequence derives from an adult who was a healthcare worker with PCR-confirmed SARS-CoV-2 infection or an uninfected control (not recorded which). The DNA sequence reads TGTGCCAGCAGGGGACATATGAACACTGAAGCTTTCTTT. It translates to CASRGHMNTEAFF.